These T cell receptor beta chains were read from a single sample in a study of long-term antiretroviral therapy in people with HIV. Libraries were prepared by immunoSEQ multiplex PCR; TCRdb keeps only in-frame clonotypes and omits some of them. The table shows over 14,000 clones, with 77% occurring only once. Specimen: unsorted PBMCs, collected 1.3 years before starting antiretroviral therapy. Receptor source: a middle-aged man with HIV. Each CDR3 is given with its conserved first and last residue. Each record gives: V gene, clone size, D gene, J gene, CDR3 DNA, CDR3 protein. D genes are given only for firm matches. Size values are once, few and many counts, or a class for expanded clones, and some rows have none.

TRBV5-1	once	NA	TRBJ1-1	TGCGCCAGCAGCTTTGACAGGAACACTGAAGCTTTCTTT	CASSFDRNTEAFF
TRBV7-3	NA	TRBD1	TRBJ2-3	TGTGCCAGCAGCGCCGGGACAGGGTTGGCAGATACGCAGTATTTT	CASSAGTGLADTQYF
TRBV27	medium-sized	NA	TRBJ2-7	TGTGCCAGCAGCTCCGACAGCGCCTACGAGCAGTACTTC	CASSSDSAYEQYF
TRBV19	NA	NA	TRBJ1-6	TGTGCCAGTAGTATTGAGGGGTATTCACCCCTCCACTTT	CASSIEGYSPLHF
TRBV19	NA	NA	TRBJ2-3	TGTGCCAGTAGCCTCGGTATACGGGGGACCGGCACAGATACGCAGTATTTT	CASSLGIRGTGTDTQYF
TRBV29-1	NA	NA	TRBJ1-2	TGCAGCGTTTTCGACGTAGGGTCTAATGGCTACACCTTC	CSVFDVGSNGYTF
TRBV27	NA	NA	TRBJ2-1	TGTGCCAGCAGCTACCAGGGGAGCTCCTACAATGAGCAGTTCTTC	CASSYQGSSYNEQFF
TRBV2	NA	NA	TRBJ1-2	TGTGCCAGCAACCGAGCGCCGACTATTCTAAACTATGGCTACACCTTC	CASNRAPTILNYGYTF
TRBV5-5	NA	NA	TRBJ1-3	TGTGCCAGCAGCGACTACAGGGAACGCTCTGGAAACACCATATATTTT	CASSDYRERSGNTIYF
TRBV30	NA	NA	TRBJ1-3	TGTGCCCGCGGGGGAGGTAGTTTTGGAAACACCATATATTTT	CARGGGSFGNTIYF
TRBV15	NA	NA	TRBJ1-2	TGTGCCACCAGCAGAGGGGGCGGAGGGACAATCTATGGCTACACCTTC	CATSRGGGGTIYGYTF
TRBV4-1	NA	TRBD1	TRBJ2-2	TGCGCCAGCAGCCTACAGGGGGATAACACCGGGGAGCTGTTTTTT	CASSLQGDNTGELFF
TRBV7-8	NA	NA	TRBJ2-7	TGTGCCAGCAGCCCCCGCTCTTACGAGCAGTACTTC	CASSPRSYEQYF
TRBV30	NA	TRBD1	TRBJ1-2	TGTGCCTGGAGGTTAATCAGGGGGAACTATGGCTACACCTTC	CAWRLIRGNYGYTF
TRBV19	once	NA	TRBJ2-2	TGTGCCAGTAGTATAGGGGCGATAACCGGGGAGCTGTTTTTT	CASSIGAITGELFF
TRBV10-3	NA	NA	TRBJ1-5	TGTGCCATCAGTGAGTCGAATCAGCCCCAGCATTTT	CAISESNQPQHF
TRBV29-1	NA	NA	TRBJ1-1	TGCAGCGTTAGGGGCCCTGAAGCTTTCTTT	CSVRGPEAFF
TRBV27	NA	NA	TRBJ2-1	TGTGCCAGCAGTTTTAAGCCGGCCCGGGGAGATGAGCAGTTCTTC	CASSFKPARGDEQFF
TRBV25-1	NA	TRBD2	TRBJ2-3	TGTGCCAGCAGTGAAGGGACTAGCGGGCCCACAGATACGCAGTATTTT	CASSEGTSGPTDTQYF
TRBV10-3	NA	NA	TRBJ2-3	TGTGCCATCAGTGACCACAACACAGATACGCAGTATTTT	CAISDHNTDTQYF
TRBV29-1	NA	TRBD2	TRBJ2-1	TGCAGCGTCATACCGGGACTAGCGGGGGGACGGGAGCAGTTCTTC	CSVIPGLAGGREQFF